Below are 21 T cell receptor beta chains sequenced from a single sample in a study of T cell responses to AZD1222 COVID-19 vaccine. Method: immunoSEQ multiplex PCR; TCRdb's copy keeps in-frame clones and lacks some. The sample has 85,000 to 130,000 clones, about 89% seen once. The sample was peripheral blood, taken on day 0 of AZD1222 vaccination. The receptors originated from an adult in good health.

This chain links TRBV4-2 with TRBJ2-2; no clear D. The CDR3 consists of 17 residues. The germline V and J ends were trimmed by 3 bases and 4 bases, with 18 bases remaining between them. Germline values: CDR1 LGHNA, CDR2 YNFKEQ. CDR3 in DNA: TGTGCCAGCAGCCAGGCTAGTGGGGAAAGGGCCACCGGGGAGCTGTTTTTT. The encoded protein is CASSQASGERATGELFF.

The chain uses TRBV9 and TRBJ2-3; the match to TRBD2 covers 11 bases. CDR1 and CDR2 from the germline V gene are SGDLS and YYNGEE. The CDR3 has 18 residues. Unmatched junction bases numbered 18, after V lost 4 bases and J lost 8 bases. CDR3 amino acids: CASSLPSGGPNSPITQYF. Here the CDR3 DNA reads TGTGCCAGCAGCCTCCCTAGCGGGGGGCCAAATTCCCCGATTACGCAGTATTTT.

This sequence joins TRBV3-1 (or the pseudogene TRBV3-2) and TRBJ2-3; D is perhaps TRBD1 (5 bases). With 1 base removed from V and 2 bases from J, the gap between germline ends came to 13 bases. CDR1 is LGHDT and CDR2 is YNNKEL in the germline V gene (reference sequence). CDR3 size: 16 residues. CDR3 loop: CASSQVAWGITDTQYF. DNA for the CDR3: TGTGCCAGCAGCCAAGTTGCGTGGGGCATCACAGATACGCAGTATTTT.

This chain joins TRBV7-3 and TRBJ1-4; unclear D gene. Trimming removed 5 bases at V and 5 bases at J, with 12 bases between. The CDR3 is 14 residues long. The V gene's germline CDR1 is SGHTA and CDR2 FQGTGA. The CDR3 DNA is TGTGCCAGCAGCCTAAGGACCCAAAATGAAAAACTGTTTTTT. Protein product: CASSLRTQNEKLFF. Supplemented by reference TRBV7-3 and TRBJ1-4, the full variable domain reads GAGVSQTPSNKVTEKGKYVELRCDPISGHTALYWYRQSLGQGPEFLIYFQGTGAADDSGLPNDRFFAVRPEGSVSTLKIQRTERGDSAVYLCASSLRTQNEKLFFGSGTQLSVL.

This clone was observed a single time. The chain uses TRBV5-3 and TRBJ1-4; unclear D gene. TRBV5-3 is placed among ORFs of uncertain function. The length of the CDR3 is 13 residues. Between the trimmed V and J ends, which lost 0 bases and 8 bases, there was a span of 8 bases. Here the CDR3 reads CARSLVWEEKLFF. The CDR3 nucleotides are TGTGCCAGAAGCTTGGTTTGGGAGGAAAAACTGTTTTTT.

The rearrangement joins TRBV4-1 to TRBJ1-4; unclear D gene. V was clipped by 6 bases and J by 0 bases, with 11 bases between them. Germline CDR1 is MGHRA and CDR2 is YSYEKL. This CDR3 contains 15 residues. The CDR3 DNA sequence: TGCGCCAGCAGGGGTTTGGAAGCAACTAATGAAAAACTGTTTTTT. This translates into CASRGLEATNEKLFF.

This chain uses TRBV11-3 with TRBJ2-7; D is possibly TRBD1 (6 bases). The germline V gene has CDR1 SGHNT and CDR2 YENEEA. The CDR3 spans 14 residues. The V end lost 5 bases, the J end lost 5 bases, and 16 bases lay between the germline ends. The CDR3 nucleotides read TGTGCCAGCAGCAACCGGGACACAGTCAACGAGCAGTACTTC. This gives the protein CASSNRDTVNEQYF.

This rearrangement joins TRBV7-8 to TRBJ2-7; TRBD2 agrees at 7 bases. Germline assignment: CDR1 SGHVS and CDR2 FQNEAQ. J lost 5 bases, V lost 7 bases, and 8 bases had no gene match. This CDR3 is 13 amino acids long. CDR3 sequence reads: CASKGLDRNEQYF. The CDR3 DNA reads TGTGCCAGCAAAGGACTAGATCGCAACGAGCAGTACTTC.

This sequence joins TRBV5-5 and TRBJ2-5; TRBD1 or TRBD2 may be the D gene (5 bases each). The CDR3 is 15 residues long. Trimming took 3 bases from V and 3 from J, leaving 15 bases between them. The V gene's germline CDR1 is SGHKS and CDR2 YYEKEE (reference sequence). DNA of the CDR3: TGTGCCAGCAGCTCAGGGACCGCCTGGGAAGAGACCCAGTACTTC. Its protein product is CASSSGTAWEETQYF. Full variable domain (rest looked up from reference TRBV5-5 and TRBJ2-5): DAGVTQSPTHLIKTRGQQVTLRCSPISGHKSVSWYQQVLGQGPQFIFQYYEKEERGRGNFPDRFSARQFPNYSSELNVNALLLGDSALYLCASSSGTAWEETQYFGPGTRLLVL.

This clone showed up just once. This chain connects TRBV11-2 to TRBJ2-2; D not resolved. Germline V gene sequence: CDR1 SGHAT, CDR2 FQNNGV. This CDR3 spans 15 amino acids. Trimming took off 4 bases at V and 3 bases at J, with 12 bases between the two ends. The CDR3 bases are TGTGCCAGCAGCTCGGCTAGTGGGTACACCGGGGAGCTGTTTTTT. It yields the protein CASSSASGYTGELFF.

The chain is built from TRBV5-5 and TRBJ1-3; D is uncertain. CDR3 length equals 15 residues. V lost 4 bases, J lost 2 bases, and 13 bases lay in between. Germline CDR1 and CDR2: SGHKS and YYEKEE (reference sequence). Written as DNA, the CDR3 is TGTGCCAGCAGCAAATCCCTGGGGACTGGAAACACCATATATTTT. Translating gives CASSKSLGTGNTIYF. The entire variable domain, with the rest obtained from reference TRBV5-5 and TRBJ1-3, is as follows: DAGVTQSPTHLIKTRGQQVTLRCSPISGHKSVSWYQQVLGQGPQFIFQYYEKEERGRGNFPDRFSARQFPNYSSELNVNALLLGDSALYLCASSKSLGTGNTIYFGEGSWLTVV.

The chain joins TRBV5-1 to TRBJ1-1, with D hard to call. Germline values: CDR1 SGHRS, CDR2 YFSETQ. V was cut by 4 bases and J by 5 bases, with 18 bases left in between. CDR3 length: 15 residues. CDR3 in amino acids: CASSLEHRRGTEAFF. DNA of the CDR3: TGCGCCAGCAGCCTCGAACACCGGAGAGGGACTGAAGCTTTCTTT.

The genes are TRBV19 and TRBJ1-1; weak D call: TRBD1 (5 bases). Germline lookup yields CDR1 LNHDA and CDR2 SQIVND (reference sequence). Trimming shortened V by 3 bases and J by 1 base, and 9 bases separated the two germline ends. The CDR3 spans 14 residues. The CDR3 coding sequence is TGTGCCAGTAGTATTTTTGGGGGGAACACTGAAGCTTTCTTT. Amino acid sequence: CASSIFGGNTEAFF. The variable domain in full, with the rest retrieved from reference TRBV19 and TRBJ1-1, is DGGITQSPKYLFRKEGQNVTLSCEQNLNHDAMYWYRQDPGQGLRLIYYSQIVNDFQKGDIAEGYSVSREKKESFPLTVTSAQKNPTAFYLCASSIFGGNTEAFFGQGTRLTVV.

The V call is TRBV27, the J call TRBJ1-1; D is undetermined. Trimming removed 3 bases from V and 7 bases from J, with 15 bases in between. The CDR3 spans 14 residues. CDR1 and CDR2 from the germline V gene are MNHEY and SMNVEV (reference sequence). CDR3 amino acids: CASSLPGSAREAFF. The DNA for the CDR3 is TGTGCCAGCAGTTTGCCGGGTTCAGCTCGTGAAGCTTTCTTT.

V usage is TRBV6-5 and J usage is TRBJ1-1; D is possibly TRBD1 (6 bases). V lost 6 bases to trimming and J lost 4 bases, with 18 bases between them. The CDR3 runs to 15 residues. Germline V gene data show CDR1 as MNHEY and CDR2 as SVGAGI. The CDR3 DNA reads TGTGCCAGCAGGATTCTAAGCAGGGGAGGCACTGAAGCTTTCTTT. This sequence encodes CASRILSRGGTEAFF.

The chain is built from TRBV6-4 and TRBJ1-5; a possible D gene is TRBD1 (6 bases). The V and J ends lost 0 bases and 0 bases respectively, with 9 bases between them. There are 16 residues in the CDR3. Germline values: CDR1 MRHNA, CDR2 SNTAGT. CDR3 nucleotides: TGTGCCAGCAGTGACTCCCGGACAGATAGCAATCAGCCCCAGCATTTT. Residues: CASSDSRTDSNQPQHF.

This clone was counted a few times. V gene TRBV7-8 combines with J gene TRBJ2-7; D may match TRBD1 or TRBD2 (5 bases each). This CDR3 region has 15 residues. The V gene lost 7 bases and the J gene lost 2 bases, with 18 bases spanning the gap. CDR1 and CDR2 from the germline V gene are SGHVS and FQNEAQ. In DNA, the CDR3 is TGTGCCAGCATTCTAGAGGGACCAGGCCCCTACGAGCAGTACTTC. It is translated as CASILEGPGPYEQYF. The full variable domain, its missing parts supplied by reference TRBV7-8 and TRBJ2-7, is GAGVSQSPRYKVAKRGQDVALRCDPISGHVSLFWYQQALGQGPEFLTYFQNEAQLDKSGLPSDRFFAERPEGSVSTLKIQRTQQEDSAVYLCASILEGPGPYEQYFGPGTRLTVT.

This clone was observed once. The chain joins TRBV10-3 to TRBJ2-2; 12 bases are shared with TRBD2. The CDR3 has 14 amino acids. CDR1 and CDR2 (germline): ENHRY, SYGVKD. The ends lost 7 bases at V and 7 bases at J; junction bases unmatched: 4. CDR3 coding DNA: TGTGCCATCACTAGCGGGGGGGCCGACGGGGAGCTGTTTTTT. Its translation: CAITSGGADGELFF.

The chain couples TRBV18 to TRBJ2-2, with D perhaps being TRBD1 or TRBD2 (5 bases each). The CDR3 loop spans 15 amino acids. Per germline, CDR1 KGHSH and CDR2 LQKENI. Between the trimmed V and J ends, which lost 3 bases and 0 bases, there was a span of 8 bases. The CDR3: CASSPTGPNTGELFF. DNA of the CDR3: TGTGCCAGCTCACCCACGGGGCCGAACACCGGGGAGCTGTTTTTT. The whole variable domain, remainder taken from reference TRBV18 and TRBJ2-2, is NAGVMQNPRHLVRRRGQEARLRCSPMKGHSHVYWYRQLPEEGLKFMVYLQKENIIDESGMPKERFSAEFPKEGPSILRIQQVVRGDSAAYFCASSPTGPNTGELFFGEGSRLTVL.

This chain connects TRBV7-3 to TRBJ2-2; D ambiguous. The germline V and J ends were trimmed by 3 bases and 4 bases, with 6 bases remaining between them. The CDR3 covers 13 residues. Germline CDR1 is SGHTA and CDR2 is FQGTGA. The DNA for the CDR3 is TGTGCCAGCAGCTTTAGATCCACCGGGGAGCTGTTTTTT. Protein product: CASSFRSTGELFF.

The gene calls are TRBV2 and TRBJ1-1; a weak D match, TRBD1 (5 bases). The germline V gene has CDR1 SNHLY and CDR2 FYNNEI. The V end was cut by 5 bases, the J end by 1 base, with 8 bases between. The CDR3 contains 13 residues. Here the CDR3 DNA reads TGTGCCAGCAGTTGGGACCCGAACACTGAAGCTTTCTTT. Residues: CASSWDPNTEAFF.